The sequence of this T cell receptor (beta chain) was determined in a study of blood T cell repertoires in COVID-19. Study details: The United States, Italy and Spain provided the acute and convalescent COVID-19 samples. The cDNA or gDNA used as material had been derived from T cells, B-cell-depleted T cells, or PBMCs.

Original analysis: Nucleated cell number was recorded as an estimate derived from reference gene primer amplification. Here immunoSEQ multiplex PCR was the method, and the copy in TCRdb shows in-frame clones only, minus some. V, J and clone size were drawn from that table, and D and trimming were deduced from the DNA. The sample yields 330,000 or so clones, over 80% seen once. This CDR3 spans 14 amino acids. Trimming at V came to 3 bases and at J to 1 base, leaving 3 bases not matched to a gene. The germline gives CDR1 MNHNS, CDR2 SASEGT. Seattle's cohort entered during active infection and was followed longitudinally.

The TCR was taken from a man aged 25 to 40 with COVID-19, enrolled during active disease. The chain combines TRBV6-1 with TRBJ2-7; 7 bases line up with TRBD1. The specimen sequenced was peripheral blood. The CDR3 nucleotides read TGTGCCAGCAGTGAGAGGGACAGTTCCTACGAGCAGTACTTC. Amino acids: CASSERDSSYEQYF.